Following are 32 T cell receptor beta chains from one sample sequenced in a study of blood T cell repertoires in COVID-19. Profiled with immunoSEQ multiplex PCR; TCRdb holds only in-frame clones, not every one. The data contain about 200,000 clones, around 90% of them singletons. The sequencing input was PBMCs or T cells enriched from blood (not recorded which). These receptors originate from a man aged 30-40 years who had recovered from COVID-19.

The rearrangement uses TRBV6-5 and TRBJ2-3, with a tentative D call TRBD2 (7 bases). This CDR3 contains 15 residues. Trimming shortened V by 7 bases and J by 2 bases, and 16 bases separated the two germline ends. The germline gives CDR1 MNHEY, CDR2 SVGAGI. The CDR3: CASKSAGAHTDTQYF. The CDR3, as DNA: TGTGCCAGCAAGTCCGCGGGGGCCCACACAGATACGCAGTATTTT.

The CDR3 nucleotides read TGTGCCAGCAGCTTAATGCTAACTAACTATGGCTACACCTTC. Protein sequence: CASSLMLTNYGYTF. The J gene is TRBJ1-2, the V gene TRBV7-9; D is ambiguous. The CDR3 sequence is 14 residues long. Germline V gives CDR1 SEHNR, CDR2 FQNEAQ (reference sequence). The V end was cut by 2 bases, the J end by 0 bases, with 7 bases between.

This clone has a handful of counts. The J gene is TRBJ2-3, the V gene TRBV9; D is possibly TRBD2 (6 bases). The CDR3 sequence is 15 residues long. In germline, CDR1 is SGDLS, CDR2 YYNGEE. V dropped 3 bases and J dropped 1 base, with 12 bases sitting between them. CDR3: CASSAREFGTDTQYF. The DNA for the CDR3 is TGTGCCAGCAGCGCACGGGAGTTCGGCACAGATACGCAGTATTTT.

The V call is TRBV6-5, the J call TRBJ2-7; a weak D match, TRBD1 (6 bases). The CDR3 runs to 11 residues. Trimming took 4 bases from V and 7 from J, leaving 8 bases between them. The germline CDR1 and CDR2 sequences are MNHEY and SVGAGI. CDR3 loop: CASSSRGEQYF. Here the CDR3 DNA reads TGTGCCAGCAGTTCGAGGGGGGAGCAGTACTTC.

The genes are TRBV7-2 and TRBJ1-5, with 8 positions matching TRBD1. The CDR3 spans 15 residues. Losses at the gene ends were 1 base for V and 7 bases for J; bases not matched to a gene: 6. Germline CDR1 and CDR2: SGHTA and FQGNSA. As DNA, the CDR3 is TGTGCCAGCAGCTTAGGGACAGGGACCGAGCAGCCCCAGCATTTT. This encodes CASSLGTGTEQPQHF.

This rearrangement joins TRBV19 to TRBJ1-4, with 9 bases aligning to TRBD1. Losses at the gene ends were 4 bases for V and 5 bases for J; bases not matched to a gene: 2. Germline V gene data show CDR1 as LNHDA and CDR2 as SQIVND (reference sequence). The CDR3 has 14 amino acids. The CDR3 DNA sequence: TGTGCCAGTAGTAAGACAGGGGGGAATGAAAAACTGTTTTTT. It encodes CASSKTGGNEKLFF.

This sequence joins TRBV3-1 (or the pseudogene TRBV3-2) and TRBJ1-5; 9 nucleotides match TRBD1. Germline values: CDR1 LGHDT, CDR2 YNNKEL (reference sequence). This CDR3 spans 13 amino acids. Trimming at V came to 6 bases and at J to 5 bases, leaving 2 bases not matched to a gene. CDR3 protein: CASSGTGYQPQHF. In nucleotides, the CDR3 is TGTGCCAGCAGTGGGACAGGGTATCAGCCCCAGCATTTT.

V usage is TRBV2 and J usage is TRBJ1-4; D is ambiguous. The germline V gene has CDR1 SNHLY and CDR2 FYNNEI. This CDR3 contains 14 residues. Trimming shortened V by 10 bases and J by 4 bases, and 16 bases separated the two germline ends. CDR3 in DNA: TGTGCCACTCAAGGGCGGAGGAGTAATGAAAAACTGTTTTTT. It specifies CATQGRRSNEKLFF.

The chain joins TRBV6-5 to TRBJ1-1; D is perhaps TRBD1 (6 bases). Deletions cut 6 bases from V and 1 base from J, with 9 bases between. The CDR3 loop spans 13 amino acids. CDR1 is MNHEY and CDR2 is SVGAGI in the germline V gene. Here the CDR3 DNA reads TGTGCCAGCAGAGGACAGCAGAACACTGAAGCTTTCTTT. Protein product: CASRGQQNTEAFF.

The chain links TRBV7-2 to TRBJ2-7; 10 bases fit TRBD2. The length of the CDR3 is 13 residues. CDR1 SGHTA and CDR2 FQGNSA come from the germline V gene. V gave up 5 bases and J gave up 7 bases; unmatched junction bases: 5. The CDR3 region has the DNA TGTGCCAGCAGCCCAGCGGGGGGGATGGAGCAGTACTTC. It is translated as CASSPAGGMEQYF. Variable domain in full (rest from reference TRBV7-2 and TRBJ2-7): GAGVSQSPSNKVTEKGKDVELRCDPISGHTALYWYRQSLGQGLEFLIYFQGNSAPDKSGLPSDRFSAERTGGSVSTLTIQRTQQEDSAVYLCASSPAGGMEQYFGPGTRLTVT.

V is TRBV5-1 and J is TRBJ1-6; no reliable D call. The CDR3 length is 16 residues. Germline values: CDR1 SGHRS, CDR2 YFSETQ. The germline V and J ends were trimmed by 0 bases and 4 bases, with 11 bases remaining between them. CDR3 protein: CASSLGALEYNSPLHF. The CDR3, as DNA: TGCGCCAGCAGCTTGGGTGCCTTAGAATATAATTCACCCCTCCACTTT.

The genes are TRBV7-2 and TRBJ1-1; 9 nucleotides line up with TRBD1. The CDR3 covers 16 residues. Looked up from germline, CDR1 is SGHTA and CDR2 is FQGNSA. The junction had 9 bases not matched to a gene; V was cut back by 2 bases and J by 5 bases. The CDR3 DNA reads TGTGCCAGCAGCTTACGGCCACAGGGGGCCTTTACTGAAGCTTTCTTT. It translates to CASSLRPQGAFTEAFF.

The V and J genes are TRBV7-2 and TRBJ2-7; 9 bases agree with TRBD2. The V and J ends lost 1 base and 9 bases, in that order; junction bases with no gene match: 10. CDR1 is SGHTA, CDR2 FQGNSA, per germline. CDR3 length: 15 residues. The CDR3 reads CASSLGGSGGVVQYF. The CDR3 DNA is TGTGCCAGCAGCTTAGGGGGTAGCGGGGGAGTTGTGCAGTACTTC.

The rearrangement joins TRBV4-3 to TRBJ2-7; 8 bases are a match to TRBD2. Germline CDR1 LGHNA, CDR2 YSLEER. J was trimmed by 3 bases and V by 1 base; bases with no gene match: 17. The CDR3 covers 19 residues. DNA for the CDR3: TGCGCCAGCAGCCAAGTAATCGGCGCAGGTAGCGGGATTCTCTACGAGCAGTACTTC. It encodes CASSQVIGAGSGILYEQYF.

The gene calls are TRBV4-3 and TRBJ2-2, with TRBD2 matching 10 bases. The germline CDR1 and CDR2 sequences are LGHNA and YSLEER. Losses at the gene ends were 2 bases for V and 3 bases for J; bases not matched to a gene: 9. This CDR3 spans 18 amino acids. Here the CDR3 reads CASSQSAAGGLDTGELFF. The CDR3 nucleotides are TGCGCCAGCAGCCAATCAGCAGCGGGAGGGCTGGACACCGGGGAGCTGTTTTTT.

In this sample, this clone turned up once. The chain recombines TRBV11-2 with TRBJ2-2, with 16 bases that match TRBD2. The J segment lost 7 bases and the V segment lost 4 bases, leaving 6 bases of the junction unmatched. Germline CDR1 reads SGHAT; CDR2 reads FQNNGV. The CDR3 has 17 amino acids. The CDR3 here is CASSSGLAGGPGGELFF. The CDR3 DNA sequence: TGTGCCAGCAGCTCGGGACTAGCGGGAGGGCCGGGCGGGGAGCTGTTTTTT.

J is TRBJ2-7 and V is TRBV19; perhaps TRBD2 as D (6 bases). The CDR3 covers 14 residues. The V gene lost 3 bases and the J gene lost 1 base, with 10 bases spanning the gap. Germline CDR1 and CDR2: LNHDA and SQIVND (reference sequence). CDR3 residues: CASSIQGGSYEQYF. In nucleotides, the CDR3 is TGTGCCAGTAGTATCCAGGGAGGATCCTACGAGCAGTACTTC. The entire variable domain, with the rest obtained from reference TRBV19 and TRBJ2-7, is as follows: DGGITQSPKYLFRKEGQNVTLSCEQNLNHDAMYWYRQDPGQGLRLIYYSQIVNDFQKGDIAEGYSVSREKKESFPLTVTSAQKNPTAFYLCASSIQGGSYEQYFGPGTRLTVT.

This clone was seen only a few times. The V call is TRBV9, the J call TRBJ1-4, with 7 bases fitting TRBD1. Germline-derived CDR1 and CDR2 are SGDLS and YYNGEE. With 4 bases clipped from V and 6 bases from J, the junction kept 6 bases outside the gene matches. The CDR3 consists of 14 residues. Written as DNA, the CDR3 is TGTGCCAGCAGCACACCTGGGACAGATGAAAAACTGTTTTTT. This gives the protein CASSTPGTDEKLFF.

The rearrangement uses TRBV6-6 and TRBJ2-6; 9 bases are shared with TRBD1. The J segment lost 2 bases and the V segment lost 5 bases, leaving 7 bases of the junction unmatched. This CDR3 comprises 17 residues. CDR1 is MNHNY, CDR2 SVGAGI, per germline (reference sequence). CDR3 in amino acids: CASSRSGTGTGANVLTF. CDR3 coding DNA: TGTGCCAGCAGTCGTTCCGGGACAGGGACTGGGGCCAACGTCCTGACTTTC.

The gene calls are TRBV13 and TRBJ2-3; 7 nucleotides line up with TRBD1. Germline V gene lookup returns CDR1 PRHDT and CDR2 FYEKMQ (reference sequence). After removal of 5 bases from V and 0 bases from J, the junction contained 8 bases not matched to a gene. This CDR3 is built from 16 residues. In DNA form, the CDR3 reads TGTGCCAGCAGCGCAAGGGACAGACTCAGCACAGATACGCAGTATTTT. It translates to CASSARDRLSTDTQYF.

This chain links TRBV29-1 with TRBJ1-2; D may be TRBD1 (6 bases). Trimming took off 3 bases at V and 5 bases at J, with 19 bases between the two ends. The CDR3 covers 15 residues. CDR1 and CDR2 (germline): SQVTM, ANQGSEA. CDR3 protein: CSVDFVGGARYGYTF. For the CDR3, the DNA is TGCAGCGTTGACTTCGTTGGGGGCGCGCGGTATGGCTACACCTTC.

Here the CDR3 DNA reads TGCGCCAGCAGCTCATTAGGGGCTGGCGGGGAGCTGTTTTTT. This gives the protein CASSSLGAGGELFF. V is TRBV5-1 and J is TRBJ2-2; D possibly corresponds to TRBD1 (5 bases). Germline-derived CDR1 and CDR2 are SGHRS and YFSETQ. The CDR3 contains 14 residues. Trimming removed 3 bases from V and 7 bases from J, with 13 bases in between. The entire variable domain, with the rest obtained from reference TRBV5-1 and TRBJ2-2, is as follows: KAGVTQTPRYLIKTRGQQVTLSCSPISGHRSVSWYQQTPGQGLQFLFEYFSETQRNKGNFPGRFSGRQFSNSRSEMNVSTLELGDSALYLCASSSLGAGGELFFGEGSRLTVL.

The rearrangement uses TRBV7-2 and TRBJ2-3; TRBD2 aligns across 7 bases. The length of the CDR3 is 16 residues. J was trimmed by 1 base and V by 1 base; bases with no gene match: 5. The germline CDR1 and CDR2 sequences are SGHTA and FQGNSA. For the CDR3, the DNA is TGTGCCAGCAGCTTAGTCGGGGGGTGGGGCACAGATACGCAGTATTTT. This gives the protein CASSLVGGWGTDTQYF.

The chain couples TRBV7-9 to TRBJ1-2; TRBD1 agrees at 7 bases. Trimming cost V 5 bases and J 7 bases; bases outside gene matches: 13. The germline V gene has CDR1 SEHNR and CDR2 FQNEAQ (reference sequence). The CDR3 covers 15 residues. This chain's CDR3 is CASSAADRLIFGYTF. CDR3 bases: TGTGCCAGCAGCGCGGCGGACAGGTTGATTTTTGGCTACACCTTC.

DNA of the CDR3: TGTGCCACCAGCAGAAAGCGGGAGAACACCGGGGAGCTGTTTTTT. This sequence encodes CATSRKRENTGELFF. The V call is TRBV15, the J call TRBJ2-2; 7 bases match TRBD2. Germline V gives CDR1 LNHNV, CDR2 YYDKDF (reference sequence). V gave up 2 bases and J gave up 1 base; unmatched junction bases: 1. This CDR3 comprises 15 residues. Complete variable domain (other parts from reference TRBV15 and TRBJ2-2): DAMVIQNPRYQVTQFGKPVTLSCSQTLNHNVMYWYQQKSSQAPKLLFHYYDKDFNNEADTPDNFQSRRPNTSFCFLDIRSPGLGDTAMYLCATSRKRENTGELFFGEGSRLTVL.

The chain has TRBV7-2 and TRBJ2-7, with 8 positions matching TRBD1. The germline gives CDR1 SGHTA, CDR2 FQGNSA. The CDR3 runs to 15 residues. The V gene end was trimmed by 4 bases and the J gene end by 2 bases; junction bases not matched to a gene: 7. CDR3 nucleotides: TGTGCCAGCAGCTCCCGGACAGGGAACCCCTACGAGCAGTACTTC. Amino acid sequence: CASSSRTGNPYEQYF.

The chain has TRBV30 and TRBJ1-6, with D possibly being TRBD1 (6 bases). Germline-derived CDR1 and CDR2 are GTSNPN and SVGIG (reference sequence). V lost 5 bases and J lost 5, with 10 bases in between. CDR3 length: 13 amino acids. This CDR3 is CAWGTLDNSPLHF. The DNA of the CDR3 is TGTGCCTGGGGGACATTGGATAATTCACCCCTCCACTTT.

The gene calls are TRBV4-3 and TRBJ2-3, with TRBD2 matching 8 bases. Germline V gene sequence: CDR1 LGHNA, CDR2 YSLEER. With V trimmed by 1 base and J by 0 bases, 6 bases remained unmatched. This CDR3 has 17 amino acids. CDR3 sequence: CASSQGIAGSSTDTQYF. DNA of the CDR3: TGCGCCAGCAGCCAAGGTATAGCGGGAAGCAGCACAGATACGCAGTATTTT.

The genes are TRBV27 and TRBJ2-7, with a possible D match to TRBD1 (5 bases). Trimming pared 6 bases from V and 3 bases from J, leaving 18 bases between. This CDR3 region has 15 residues. Germline V CDR1 and CDR2: MNHEY, SMNVEV (reference sequence). CDR3 bases: TGTGCCAGCAGGGATCGACAGAATAAGTTCTACGAGCAGTACTTC. Translating it yields CASRDRQNKFYEQYF.

The chain is built from TRBV18 and TRBJ1-1; D is uncertain. This CDR3 spans 16 amino acids. Germline V gene data show CDR1 as KGHSH and CDR2 as LQKENI. V was shortened by 2 bases and J by 0 bases, with 13 bases between the two germline ends. DNA for the CDR3: TGTGCCAGCTCACCATCAACTGCACGGGTGAACACTGAAGCTTTCTTT. Protein product: CASSPSTARVNTEAFF.

The J gene is TRBJ2-5, the V gene TRBV4-1; unclear D gene. The V end lost 4 bases, the J end lost 5 bases, and 17 bases lay between the germline ends. The CDR3 is 15 amino acids. Germline V gene lookup returns CDR1 MGHRA and CDR2 YSYEKL. CDR3 amino acids: CASSRLGLVRETQYF. The DNA for the CDR3 is TGCGCCAGCAGCCGCCTAGGATTAGTCCGGGAGACCCAGTACTTC.

This chain links TRBV4-1 with TRBJ1-3, with a weak D call TRBD1 (5 bases). V was cut by 0 bases and J by 0 bases, with 12 bases left in between. This CDR3 comprises 17 residues. CDR1 is MGHRA and CDR2 is YSYEKL in the germline V gene. The CDR3 is CASSQDPGRDSGNTIYF. In DNA, the CDR3 is TGCGCCAGCAGCCAAGACCCAGGGCGAGACTCTGGAAACACCATATATTTT.